Shown below are 10 T cell receptor beta chains from a single sample sequenced in a study of T cell repertoires in cytomegalovirus infection (dated by TCRdb to about 2019). TCRdb records Illumina HiSeq 1500 as the sequencer. TCRdb ran its own pipeline on the public reads, namely fastp trimming at Q25 and MiXCR clone calling, and kept in-frame beta chains. Here each entry gathers all rows of one CDR3 protein and keeps the most common genes and DNA. The sample yields about 310,000 distinct CDR3 sequences; 17% were counted once. Clones ranked in the top ten supply about 12% of the sample. Sequencing used PBMCs. The receptors originated from a human donor in good health (CMV status not recorded). Some clones in this sample may be carry-over from other donors' samples.

This clonotype appeared a few times. The chain joins TRBV28 to TRBJ2-5; no definite D call. The CDR3 has 13 amino acids. Germline V gene lookup returns CDR1 MDHEN and CDR2 SYDVKM. Trimming removed 2 bases at V and 9 bases at J, with 13 bases between. The CDR3 spells CASSLLPGGAQYF. Here the CDR3 DNA reads TGTGCCAGCAGTTTACTCCCGGGTGGGGCCCAGTACTTC. Together with reference TRBV28 and TRBJ2-5, the CDR3 gives the full variable domain: DVKVTQSSRYLVKRTGEKVFLECVQDMDHENMFWYRQDPGLGLRLIYFSYDVKMKEKGDIPEGYSVSREKKERFSLILESASTNQTSMYLCASSLLPGGAQYFGPGTRLLVL.

The CDR3 is CASREGQGTQYF. In nucleotides, the CDR3 is TGTGCCAGCAGGGAGGGGCAAGGGACGCAGTATTTT. The genes are TRBV6-6 and TRBJ2-3; TRBD2 might be the D (6 bases). This CDR3 is built from 12 residues. Per germline, CDR1 MNHNY and CDR2 SVGAGI (reference sequence). V shed 6 bases and J shed 9 bases, with 13 bases lying between them.

This clonotype appeared a few times. V is TRBV4-2 and J is TRBJ1-2, with D unresolved. The CDR3 has 15 residues. The germline gives CDR1 LGHNA, CDR2 YNFKEQ. Trimming removed 1 base from V and 0 bases from J, with 9 bases in between. The DNA for the CDR3 is TGTGCCAGCAGCCAAGCCACGGGATCTAACTATGGCTACACCTTC. Protein sequence: CASSQATGSNYGYTF.

The chain recombines TRBV25-1 with TRBJ1-2; 7 bases agree with TRBD1. The trim removed 3 bases at V and 4 bases at J, leaving 11 bases unmatched. CDR1 and CDR2 (germline): MGHDK, SYGVNS. The CDR3 has 16 amino acids. The CDR3 nucleotides are TGTGCCAGCAGTGAGCCAGGGGGTGGGCATATCTATGGCTACACCTTC. This codes for CASSEPGGGHIYGYTF.

The CDR3 DNA follows: TGTGCCAGCAGCCAAACCCTGTCCCCCACAGGGGTCGGCTACACCTTC. This encodes CASSQTLSPTGVGYTF. V usage is TRBV11-1 and J usage is TRBJ1-2, with TRBD1 matching 7 bases. V shed 5 bases and J 8 bases; nucleotides not matched to a gene: 17. Germline CDR1 is SGHAT and CDR2 is FQDESV (reference sequence). The CDR3 spans 16 residues.

The table lists this clonotype with a few counts. The rearrangement links TRBV18 to TRBJ1-1; 8 bases map to TRBD1. The J segment lost 11 bases and the V segment lost 2 bases, leaving 7 bases of the junction unmatched. CDR1 KGHSH and CDR2 LQKENI come from the germline V gene. The CDR3 runs to 13 residues. The CDR3 spells CASSPVQTGAAFF. CDR3 in DNA: TGTGCCAGCTCACCAGTTCAGACAGGGGCGGCTTTCTTT.

The rearrangement uses TRBV20-1 and TRBJ2-3; no clear D gene. Germline CDR1 and CDR2: DFQATT and SNEGSKA (reference sequence). Trimming left V 6 bases short and J 2 bases short, with 15 bases between. This CDR3 spans 14 amino acids. CDR3 residues: CSAMTGLHTDTQYF. CDR3 sequence (DNA): TGCAGTGCCATGACCGGATTACACACAGATACGCAGTATTTT.

This clonotype has just a few counts. CDR3 protein: CSARPTGGDTEAFF. The DNA of the CDR3 is TGCAGTGCTAGACCTACAGGGGGTGATACTGAAGCTTTCTTT. The gene calls are TRBV20-1 and TRBJ1-1; 8 bases match TRBD1. The CDR3 consists of 14 residues. The V and J ends lost 2 bases and 5 bases, in that order; junction bases with no gene match: 7. CDR1 and CDR2 (germline): DFQATT, SNEGSKA (reference sequence).

This clonotype was counted ten times or more. The junction shows a germline mismatch at one end, possibly a read error. This chain uses TRBV7-2 with TRBJ2-5; a possible D gene is TRBD2 (5 bases). The CDR3 is 12 residues long. Per the germline V gene, CDR1 is SGHTA and CDR2 is FQGNSA. CDR3 sequence: CASSLFPASLHF. The CDR3 DNA sequence: TGTGCCAGCAGCTTATTTCCCGCTAGCCTGCACTTC.

As regards this clonotype: This sequence may be a read error, since a much larger clone differs from it by one base. The rearrangement links TRBV15 to TRBJ1-1; 9 bases map to TRBD1. CDR1 is LNHNV and CDR2 is YYDKDF in the germline V gene (reference sequence). The CDR3 runs 14 residues. Trimming removed 4 bases from V and 1 base from J; junction bases left unmatched: 1. As DNA, the CDR3 is TGTGCCACCAGCAAGGACAGGGGGAACACTGAAGCTTTCTTT. It translates to CATSKDRGNTEAFF.